The clone carrying this T cell receptor beta chain was counted many times. This specimen belongs to a study of T cells in Graves' hyperthyroidism and ophthalmopathy. Patients affected by ophthalmopathy presented a Clinical Activity Score of at least 3, a NOSPECS grade of at least 4, and disease duration below 3 months. Each diagnosis drew on symptoms, thyroxine, TRAb, thyroid ultrasound and orbital computed tomography findings. Amplified regions were TCR beta CDR3 sequences from RNA transcripts. The HTBI primer set was used in a first-round RT-PCR of the TCR CDR3. TCRdb called the multiplex PCR reads again in MiXCR, with one record for every CDR3 protein. The sample has around 600,000 distinct CDR3 sequences; more than 12% are singletons. Trimming shortened V by 0 bases and J by 2 bases, and 7 bases separated the two germline ends. The germline gives CDR1 MGHRA, CDR2 YSYEKL. This CDR3 is 14 amino acids long.

Sequencing used blood. The chain recombines TRBV4-1 with TRBJ2-5; D remains ambiguous. This receptor was taken from a woman in her 50s with Graves' ophthalmopathy. CDR3 sequence: CASSQEGLQETQYF. The CDR3 nucleotides are TGCGCCAGCAGCCAAGAGGGGTTACAAGAGACCCAGTACTTC.